A single sample is the source of the 11 T cell receptor beta chains below, sequenced in a study of shared clonotypes between healthy human individuals. Clones were read by immunoSEQ multiplex PCR, and TCRdb kept only the in-frame ones, dropping some. Of 1.5 million to 2.5 million clones in the sample, 85% to 95% were seen once. Selected positively for CCR7 and CD45RO-negative, naive CD8 cells excluded terminally differentiated effector memory CD45RA+ cells. Sequencing was done on a sample of naive CD8+ T cells sorted from blood. These receptors were collected from a man between 18 and 29 years old in good health.

V is TRBV13 and J is TRBJ2-5; TRBD1 matches at 7 bases. CDR1 is PRHDT and CDR2 is FYEKMQ in the germline V gene (reference sequence). CDR3 length: 16 residues. V lost 4 bases, J lost 0 bases, and 8 bases stayed unmatched. CDR3 protein: CASSSQGEGYQETQYF. In DNA, the CDR3 is TGTGCCAGCAGCTCCCAGGGGGAAGGGTACCAAGAGACCCAGTACTTC. The full variable domain, rest sourced from reference TRBV13 and TRBJ2-5, is AAGVIQSPRHLIKEKRETATLKCYPIPRHDTVYWYQQGPGQDPQFLISFYEKMQSDKGSIPDRFSAQQFSDYHSELNMSSLELGDSALYFCASSSQGEGYQETQYFGPGTRLLVL.

The J gene is TRBJ2-1, the V gene TRBV4-3; TRBD1 agrees at 11 bases. This CDR3 is 16 amino acids long. After removal of 0 bases from V and 6 bases from J, the junction contained 4 bases not matched to a gene. The V gene's germline CDR1 is LGHNA and CDR2 YSLEER. CDR3 sequence reads: CASSQDGQGAPNEQFF. The DNA for the CDR3 is TGCGCCAGCAGCCAAGATGGACAGGGGGCGCCCAATGAGCAGTTCTTC.

CDR3 nucleotide sequence: TGTGCCAGCAGTTCAGGGTCGGGGTCCTACGAGCAGTACTTC. Protein sequence: CASSSGSGSYEQYF. This sequence joins TRBV6-5 and TRBJ2-7; TRBD1 or TRBD2 may be the D gene (5 bases each). CDR1 and CDR2 from the germline V gene are MNHEY and SVGAGI. The CDR3 totals 14 residues. Deletions cut 4 bases from V and 1 base from J, with 11 bases between.

This chain uses TRBV5-4 with TRBJ2-7; possibly TRBD1 for D (6 bases). This CDR3 contains 13 residues. Trimming took 4 bases from V and 5 from J, leaving 13 bases between them. CDR1 is SGHNT and CDR2 is YYREEE in the germline V gene (reference sequence). The CDR3 DNA reads TGTGCCAGCAGCATGGAAAACAGGGACGAGCAGTACTTC. It codes for CASSMENRDEQYF.

The chain is built from TRBV10-3 and TRBJ1-1; D gene ambiguous. Trimming pared 8 bases from V and 2 bases from J, leaving 27 bases between. The germline V gene encodes CDR1 ENHRY and CDR2 SYGVKD. The length of the CDR3 is 18 residues. The CDR3 loop reads CAISPLVPEGSENTEAFF. The CDR3 nucleotides are TGTGCCATCTCTCCACTCGTCCCCGAGGGCAGCGAAAACACTGAAGCTTTCTTT.

The chain links TRBV2 to TRBJ1-1, with 7 bases fitting TRBD1. Germline-derived CDR1 and CDR2 are SNHLY and FYNNEI. V shed 6 bases, J shed 8 bases, and the junction held 9 bases outside the gene matches. The CDR3 loop spans 13 amino acids. The CDR3 DNA reads as TGTGCCAGCAGCCTTGACAGGGAGGGGGAAGCTTTCTTT. Translation: CASSLDREGEAFF.

This sequence joins TRBV11-2 and TRBJ2-5, with D perhaps matching TRBD1 (5 bases). CDR3 size: 14 residues. From germline, CDR1 is SGHAT and CDR2 FQNNGV. With 5 bases removed from V and 0 bases from J, the gap between germline ends came to 10 bases. The CDR3 DNA follows: TGTGCCAGCAGCAGAGACAGCCACCAAGAGACCCAGTACTTC. It specifies CASSRDSHQETQYF.

The gene calls are TRBV5-6 and TRBJ2-7; TRBD2 matches at 15 bases. The CDR3 runs 17 residues. Trimming removed 2 bases from V and 5 bases from J; junction bases left unmatched: 8. Germline assignment: CDR1 SGHDT and CDR2 YYEEEE. CDR3 loop: CASSFGLAGGPVDEQYF. CDR3 in DNA: TGTGCCAGCAGCTTCGGACTAGCGGGAGGGCCGGTCGACGAGCAGTACTTC. Drawing the rest from reference TRBV5-6 and TRBJ2-7, the complete variable domain is DAGVTQSPTHLIKTRGQQVTLRCSPKSGHDTVSWYQQALGQGPQFIFQYYEEEERQRGNFPDRFSGHQFPNYSSELNVNALLLGDSALYLCASSFGLAGGPVDEQYFGPGTRLTVT.

CDR3 protein: CASSFSGGAGDEQFF. The CDR3 bases are TGTGCCAGCAGCTTTAGCGGGGGGGCAGGGGATGAGCAGTTCTTC. This chain joins TRBV7-6 and TRBJ2-1, with 11 positions matching TRBD2. CDR3 length equals 15 residues. The germline V gene has CDR1 SGHVS and CDR2 FNYEAQ. J was trimmed by 8 bases and V by 3 bases; bases with no gene match: 6.

This clone was recorded only once. The V and J genes are TRBV13 and TRBJ2-7; 12 nucleotides agree with TRBD2. Germline assignment: CDR1 PRHDT and CDR2 FYEKMQ (reference sequence). This CDR3 has 15 residues. Unmatched junction bases numbered 5, after V lost 0 bases and J lost 8 bases. The CDR3 here is CASSLGLAGGSKQYF. CDR3 coding DNA: TGTGCCAGCAGCTTAGGACTAGCGGGGGGTTCAAAGCAGTACTTC.

This clone was counted once. The gene calls are TRBV5-6 and TRBJ1-2; 9 bases are shared with TRBD1. V was clipped by 4 bases and J by 4 bases; unmatched bases: 2. The CDR3 is made up of 13 amino acids. Germline assignment: CDR1 SGHDT and CDR2 YYEEEE. The CDR3 region has the DNA TGTGCCAGCAGCCCGACAGGGGGCTATGGCTACACCTTC. Translation: CASSPTGGYGYTF.